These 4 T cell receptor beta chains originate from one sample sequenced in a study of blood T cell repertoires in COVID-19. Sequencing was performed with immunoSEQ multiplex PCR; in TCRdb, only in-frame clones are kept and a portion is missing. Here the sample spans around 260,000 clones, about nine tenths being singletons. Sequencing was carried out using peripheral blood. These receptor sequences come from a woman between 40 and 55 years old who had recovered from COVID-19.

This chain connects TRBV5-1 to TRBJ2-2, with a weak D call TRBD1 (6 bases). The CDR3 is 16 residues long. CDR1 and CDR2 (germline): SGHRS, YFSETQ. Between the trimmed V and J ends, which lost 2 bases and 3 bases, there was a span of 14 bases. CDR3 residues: CASSFAGARHTGELFF. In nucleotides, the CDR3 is TGCGCCAGCAGCTTCGCAGGGGCGCGTCACACCGGGGAGCTGTTTTTT. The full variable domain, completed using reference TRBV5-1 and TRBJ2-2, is KAGVTQTPRYLIKTRGQQVTLSCSPISGHRSVSWYQQTPGQGLQFLFEYFSETQRNKGNFPGRFSGRQFSNSRSEMNVSTLELGDSALYLCASSFAGARHTGELFFGEGSRLTVL.

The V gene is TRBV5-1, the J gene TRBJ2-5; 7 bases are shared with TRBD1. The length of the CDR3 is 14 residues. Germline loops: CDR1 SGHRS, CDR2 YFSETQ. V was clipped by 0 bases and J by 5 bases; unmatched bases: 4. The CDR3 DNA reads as TGCGCCAGCAGCTTGGAGTCAGGGGGTGAGACCCAGTACTTC. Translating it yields CASSLESGGETQYF.

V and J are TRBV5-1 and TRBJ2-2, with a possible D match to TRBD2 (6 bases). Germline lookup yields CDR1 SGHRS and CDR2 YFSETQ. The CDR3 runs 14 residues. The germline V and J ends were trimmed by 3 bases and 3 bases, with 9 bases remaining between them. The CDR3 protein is CASSWRGDTGELFF. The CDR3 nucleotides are TGCGCCAGCAGCTGGAGGGGCGACACCGGGGAGCTGTTTTTT.

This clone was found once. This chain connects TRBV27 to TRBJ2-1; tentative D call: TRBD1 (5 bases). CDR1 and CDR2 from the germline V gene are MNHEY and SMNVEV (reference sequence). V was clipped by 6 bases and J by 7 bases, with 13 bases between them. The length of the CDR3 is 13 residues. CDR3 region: CASRASSGNEQFF. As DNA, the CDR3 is TGTGCCAGCAGAGCCTCATCAGGGAATGAGCAGTTCTTC.